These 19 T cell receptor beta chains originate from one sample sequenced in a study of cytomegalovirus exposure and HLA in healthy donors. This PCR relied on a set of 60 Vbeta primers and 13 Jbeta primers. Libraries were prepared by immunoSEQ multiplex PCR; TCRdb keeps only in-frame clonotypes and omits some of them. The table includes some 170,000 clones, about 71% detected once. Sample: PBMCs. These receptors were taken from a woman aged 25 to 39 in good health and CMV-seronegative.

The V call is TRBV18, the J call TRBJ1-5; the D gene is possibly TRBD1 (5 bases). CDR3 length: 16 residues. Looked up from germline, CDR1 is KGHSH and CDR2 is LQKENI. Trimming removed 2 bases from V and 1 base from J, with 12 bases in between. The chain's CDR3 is CASSPSGGESNQPQHF. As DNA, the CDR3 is TGTGCCAGCTCACCATCGGGGGGAGAGAGCAATCAGCCCCAGCATTTT.

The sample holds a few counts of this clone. The CDR3, as DNA: TGTGCCAGCAGTTACGTACAGGGGGGCTCCTACGAGCAGTACTTC. Translated: CASSYVQGGSYEQYF. The V gene is TRBV6-6, the J gene TRBJ2-7, with 8 positions matching TRBD1. CDR1 is MNHNY, CDR2 SVGAGI, per germline (reference sequence). The CDR3 sequence is 15 residues long. Trimming took 2 bases from V and 0 from J; bases not matched to a gene: 3.

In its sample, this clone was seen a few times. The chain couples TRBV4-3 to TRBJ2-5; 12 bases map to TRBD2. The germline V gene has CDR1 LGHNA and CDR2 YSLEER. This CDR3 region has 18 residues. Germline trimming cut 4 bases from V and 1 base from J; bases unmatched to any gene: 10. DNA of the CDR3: TGCGCCAGCAGCCCAAGAAGGACTAGCGGGACCCCCCAAGAGACCCAGTACTTC. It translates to CASSPRRTSGTPQETQYF.

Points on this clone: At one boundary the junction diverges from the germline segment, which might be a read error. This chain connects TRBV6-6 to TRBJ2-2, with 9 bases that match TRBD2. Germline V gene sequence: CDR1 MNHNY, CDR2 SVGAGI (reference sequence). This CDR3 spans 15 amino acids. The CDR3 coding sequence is TGTGCCAGCAGTTCCGATAGCGGGAGCGCGGGGGAGCTGCTTTTT. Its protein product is CASSSDSGSAGELLF.

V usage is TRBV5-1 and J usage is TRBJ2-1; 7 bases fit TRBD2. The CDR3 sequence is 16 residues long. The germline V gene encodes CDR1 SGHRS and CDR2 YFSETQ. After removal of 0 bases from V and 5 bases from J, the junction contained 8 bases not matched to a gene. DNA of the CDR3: TGCGCCAGCAGCTTGGCCCCACTAGCGCTCGACAATGAGCAGTTCTTC. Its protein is CASSLAPLALDNEQFF.

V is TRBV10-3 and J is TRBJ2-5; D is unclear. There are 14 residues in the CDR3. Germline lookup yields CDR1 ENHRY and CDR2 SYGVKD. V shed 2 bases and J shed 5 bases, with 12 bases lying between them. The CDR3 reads CAISEQESRETQYF. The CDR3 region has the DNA TGTGCCATCAGTGAGCAAGAGAGTCGGGAGACCCAGTACTTC.

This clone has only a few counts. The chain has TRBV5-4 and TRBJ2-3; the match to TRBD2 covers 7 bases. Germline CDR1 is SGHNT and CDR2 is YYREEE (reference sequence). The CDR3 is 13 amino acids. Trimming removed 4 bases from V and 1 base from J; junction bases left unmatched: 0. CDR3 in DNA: TGTGCCAGCAGCCGGGGGGGCACAGATACGCAGTATTTT. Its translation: CASSRGGTDTQYF.

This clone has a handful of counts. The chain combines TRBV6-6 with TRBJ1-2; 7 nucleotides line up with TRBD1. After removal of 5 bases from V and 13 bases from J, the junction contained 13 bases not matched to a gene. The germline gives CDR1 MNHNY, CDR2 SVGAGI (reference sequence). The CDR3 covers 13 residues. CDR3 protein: CASSNTGATEGTF. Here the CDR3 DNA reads TGTGCCAGCAGTAATACAGGGGCGACCGAGGGCACCTTC.

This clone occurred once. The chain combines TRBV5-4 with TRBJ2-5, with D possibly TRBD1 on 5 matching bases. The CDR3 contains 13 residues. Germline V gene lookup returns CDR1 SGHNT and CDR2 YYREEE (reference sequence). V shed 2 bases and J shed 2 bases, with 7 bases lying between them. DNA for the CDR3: TGTGCCAGCAGCTTTAGGGGTCAAGAGACCCAGTACTTC. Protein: CASSFRGQETQYF.

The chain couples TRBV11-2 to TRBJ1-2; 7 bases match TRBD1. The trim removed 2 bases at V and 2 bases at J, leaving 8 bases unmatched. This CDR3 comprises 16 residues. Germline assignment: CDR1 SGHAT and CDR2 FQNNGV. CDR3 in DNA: TGTGCCAGCAGCTTAAGGACAGGACAAATCAACTATGGCTACACCTTC. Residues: CASSLRTGQINYGYTF.

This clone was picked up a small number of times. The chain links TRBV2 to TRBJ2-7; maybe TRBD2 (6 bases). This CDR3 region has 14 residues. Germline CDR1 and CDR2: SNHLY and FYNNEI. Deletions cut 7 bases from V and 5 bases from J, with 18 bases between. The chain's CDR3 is CASIRLVSKDEQYF. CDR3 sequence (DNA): TGTGCCAGCATCCGACTAGTGAGTAAGGACGAGCAGTACTTC.

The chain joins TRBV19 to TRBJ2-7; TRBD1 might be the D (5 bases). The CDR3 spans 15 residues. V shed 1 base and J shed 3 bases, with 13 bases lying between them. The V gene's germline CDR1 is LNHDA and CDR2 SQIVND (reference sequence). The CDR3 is CASSIGDRANYEQYF. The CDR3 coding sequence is TGTGCCAGTAGTATAGGCGACAGAGCCAACTACGAGCAGTACTTC.

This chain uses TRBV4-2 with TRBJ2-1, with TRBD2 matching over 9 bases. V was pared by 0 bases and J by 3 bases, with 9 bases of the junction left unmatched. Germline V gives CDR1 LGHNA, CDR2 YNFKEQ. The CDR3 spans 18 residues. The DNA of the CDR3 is TGTGCCAGCAGCCAAGAAAGGTGCGGGGGGGTGGTCTACAATGAGCAGTTCTTC. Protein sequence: CASSQERCGGVVYNEQFF.

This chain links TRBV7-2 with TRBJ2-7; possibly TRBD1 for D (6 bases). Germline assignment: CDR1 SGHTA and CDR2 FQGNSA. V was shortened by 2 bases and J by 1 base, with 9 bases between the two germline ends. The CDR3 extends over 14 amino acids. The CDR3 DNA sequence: TGTGCCAGCAGCTTAATGGACAGATCCTACGAGCAGTACTTC. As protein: CASSLMDRSYEQYF.

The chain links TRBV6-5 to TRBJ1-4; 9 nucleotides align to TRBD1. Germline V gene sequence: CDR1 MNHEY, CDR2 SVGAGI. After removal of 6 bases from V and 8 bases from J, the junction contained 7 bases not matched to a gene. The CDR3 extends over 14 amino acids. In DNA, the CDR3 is TGTGCCAGCAGACCGGACAGGGGACTAGAAAAACTGTTTTTT. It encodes CASRPDRGLEKLFF.

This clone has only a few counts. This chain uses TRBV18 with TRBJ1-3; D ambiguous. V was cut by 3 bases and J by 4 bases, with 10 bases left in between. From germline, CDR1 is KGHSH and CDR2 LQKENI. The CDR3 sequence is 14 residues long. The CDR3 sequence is CASSPPGEGNTIYF. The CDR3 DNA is TGTGCCAGCTCACCCCCGGGAGAAGGAAACACCATATATTTT.

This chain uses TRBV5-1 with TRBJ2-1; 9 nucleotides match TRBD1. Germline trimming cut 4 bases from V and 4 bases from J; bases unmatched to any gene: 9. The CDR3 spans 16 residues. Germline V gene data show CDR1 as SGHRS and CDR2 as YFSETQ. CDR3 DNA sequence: TGCGCCAGCAGCCTCTTGGAGACAGGGGGTTACAATGAGCAGTTCTTC. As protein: CASSLLETGGYNEQFF. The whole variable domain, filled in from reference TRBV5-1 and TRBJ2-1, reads KAGVTQTPRYLIKTRGQQVTLSCSPISGHRSVSWYQQTPGQGLQFLFEYFSETQRNKGNFPGRFSGRQFSNSRSEMNVSTLELGDSALYLCASSLLETGGYNEQFFGPGTRLTVL.

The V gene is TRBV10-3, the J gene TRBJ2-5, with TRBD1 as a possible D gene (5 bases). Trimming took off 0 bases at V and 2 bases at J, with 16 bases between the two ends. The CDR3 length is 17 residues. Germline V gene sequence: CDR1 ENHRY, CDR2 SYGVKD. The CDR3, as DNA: TGTGCCATCAGTGAGTCGTATGGCAGGGTGAAACAAGAGACCCAGTACTTC. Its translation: CAISESYGRVKQETQYF.

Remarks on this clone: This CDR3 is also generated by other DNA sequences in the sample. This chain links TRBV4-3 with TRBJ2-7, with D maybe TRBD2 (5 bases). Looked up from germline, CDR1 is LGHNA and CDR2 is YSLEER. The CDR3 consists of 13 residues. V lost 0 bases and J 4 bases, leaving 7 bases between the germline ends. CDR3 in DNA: TGCGCCAGCAGCCAAGATCGAGGGTACGAGCAGTACTTC. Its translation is CASSQDRGYEQYF.